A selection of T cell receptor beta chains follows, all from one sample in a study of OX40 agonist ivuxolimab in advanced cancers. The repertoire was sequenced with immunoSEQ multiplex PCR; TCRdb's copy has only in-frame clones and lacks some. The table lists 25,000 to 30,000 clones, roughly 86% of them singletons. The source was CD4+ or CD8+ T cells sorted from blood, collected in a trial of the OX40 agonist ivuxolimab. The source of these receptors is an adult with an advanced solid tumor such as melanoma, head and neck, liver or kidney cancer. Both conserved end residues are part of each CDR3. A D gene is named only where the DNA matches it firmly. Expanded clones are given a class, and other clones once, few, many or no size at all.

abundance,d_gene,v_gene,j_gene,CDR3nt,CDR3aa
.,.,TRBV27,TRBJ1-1,TGTGCCAGCAGTTTATCGGGAGTGAACACTGAAGCTTTCTTT,CASSLSGVNTEAFF
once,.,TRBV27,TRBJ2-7,TGTGCCAGCAGTCCGACGAGAGGGGGCGAGCAGTACTTC,CASSPTRGGEQYF
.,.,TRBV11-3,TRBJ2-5,TGTGCCAGCAGCTTATGGCGGGCAGGGCAAGAGACCCAGTACTTC,CASSLWRAGQETQYF
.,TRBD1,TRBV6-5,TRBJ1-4,TGTGCCAGCAGTCAGGGGGCCCTTAATGAAAAACTGTTTTTT,CASSQGALNEKLFF
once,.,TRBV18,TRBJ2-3,TGTGCCAGCTCCTCCCAACCTAATACGCAGTATTTT,CASSSQPNTQYF
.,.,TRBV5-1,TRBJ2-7,TGCGCCAGCAGCTTGGCGGGCCCCTACGAGCAGTACTTC,CASSLAGPYEQYF
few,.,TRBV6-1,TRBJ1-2,TGTGCCAGCAGTGAACAGGTAGACTATGGCTACACCTTC,CASSEQVDYGYTF
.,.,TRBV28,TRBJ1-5,TGTGCCAGCAGATTTGTAACAGCGTGGGGCAATCAGCCCCAGCATTTT,CASRFVTAWGNQPQHF
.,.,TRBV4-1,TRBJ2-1,TGCGCCAGCAGCCAAGCGGGGCACACCTCCTACAATGAGCAGTTCTTC,CASSQAGHTSYNEQFF
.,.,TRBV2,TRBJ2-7,TGTGCCAGCACTGGTTACGGCTACGAGCAGTACTTC,CASTGYGYEQYF
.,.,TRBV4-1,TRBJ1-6,TGCGCCAGCAGCCAAGATCCGCCGAGCTCCTATAATTCACCCCTCCACTTT,CASSQDPPSSYNSPLHF
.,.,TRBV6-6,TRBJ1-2,TGTGCCAGCAGTCCCCCTGGGGCATTGGGGTACACCTTC,CASSPPGALGYTF
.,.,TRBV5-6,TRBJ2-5,TGTGCCAGCAGCCCAGGAGGTGGAGAGACCCAGTACTTC,CASSPGGGETQYF
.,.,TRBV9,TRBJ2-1,TGTGCCAGCAGCGTAGCGTCGGGATTTGGGCAGTTCTTC,CASSVASGFGQFF
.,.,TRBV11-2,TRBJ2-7,TGTGCCAGCAGCCCGGACTACGAGCAGTACTTC,CASSPDYEQYF
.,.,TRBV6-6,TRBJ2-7,TGTGCCAGCAGTTACTCGAAGGGTCACTACGAGCAGTACTTC,CASSYSKGHYEQYF
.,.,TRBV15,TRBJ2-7,TGTGCCACCAGCAGACCCCGGACCCTGAACTACGAGCAGTACTTC,CATSRPRTLNYEQYF
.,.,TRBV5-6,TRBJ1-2,TGTGCCAGCAGCTTAGACAAGTCGGGGGGAAACTATGGCTACACCTTC,CASSLDKSGGNYGYTF
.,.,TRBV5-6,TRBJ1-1,TGTGCCAGCAGCCCGGGTACTGAAGCTTTCTTT,CASSPGTEAFF
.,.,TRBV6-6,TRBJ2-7,TGTGCCAGCAGTAAACGGTACTTC,CASSKRYF
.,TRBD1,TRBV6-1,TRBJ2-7,TGTGCCAGCAGGGAAGGACAGGGACCCTCCTACGAGCAGTACTTC,CASREGQGPSYEQYF
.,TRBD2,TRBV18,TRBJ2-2,TGTGCCACCAGACTTAGCGGGAGGCTGTTTTTT,CATRLSGRLFF
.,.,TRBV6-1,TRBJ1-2,TGTGCCAGCAGTGTGGGCCAGGGGCCGAACTATGGCTACACCTTC,CASSVGQGPNYGYTF
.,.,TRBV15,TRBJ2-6,TGTGCCACCAGCACCCAAGTCCCCTCTGGGGCCAACGTCCTGACTTTC,CATSTQVPSGANVLTF
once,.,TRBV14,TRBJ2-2,TGTGCCAGCAGCCAAGATCCAGGGGCTACCGGGGAGCTGTTTTTT,CASSQDPGATGELFF
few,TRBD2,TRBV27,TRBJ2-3,TGTGCCAGCAGTCCCACCCCCTCGCCTAGCGGGGGGGCTGATACGCAGTATTTT,CASSPTPSPSGGADTQYF
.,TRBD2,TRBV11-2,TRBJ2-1,TGTGCCAGCACCATCTCCGGGACTAGCGGATACAATGAGCAGTTCTTC,CASTISGTSGYNEQFF
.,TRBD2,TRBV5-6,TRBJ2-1,TGTGCCAGCAGCTACAGCACTAGCGGGAGATACAATGAGCAGTTCTTC,CASSYSTSGRYNEQFF
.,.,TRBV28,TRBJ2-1,TGTGCCAGCAGTTTATTCGGGACTGAGGCCTACAATGAGCAGTTCTTC,CASSLFGTEAYNEQFF